This TCR beta chain is from a study of cytomegalovirus exposure and HLA in healthy donors. Study details: There were fewer than 130 million unique TCR beta sequences, drawn from roughly 200 million T cells, in an earlier analysis. Overall study findings and caveats: Reportedly, cytomegalovirus status was diagnosed with high sensitivity and specificity. Later analysis demonstrated an association between a missense DCLRE1C variant and TCR beta V- and J-gene trimming. Most of the TCR beta V segments (in an earlier analysis) were productive either about 90% or about 30% of the time.

CDR3 length: 13 amino acids. Germline lookup yields CDR1 SQVTM and CDR2 ANQGSEA. J was trimmed by 7 bases and V by 7 bases; bases with no gene match: 8. The PCR ran on 60 Vbeta and 13 Jbeta primers. Sequenced by immunoSEQ multiplex PCR; TCRdb stores in-frame clones only, minus some. Of 95,000 to 150,000 clones listed, roughly 74% are singletons. On this clone: Antigen unknown.

The source material was PBMCs. The TCR originated in a woman between 45 and 65 years old in good health and CMV-seropositive. This chain uses TRBV29-1 with TRBJ2-2; TRBD1 matches at 8 bases. The CDR3 sequence: CSGSRGLGGELFF. The CDR3 DNA reads TGCAGCGGGTCCAGGGGGCTTGGCGGGGAGCTGTTTTTT.